Listed below are T cell receptor beta chains from one sample, sequenced in a study of beta chain features in type 1 diabetes. Libraries were prepared by immunoSEQ multiplex PCR; TCRdb keeps only in-frame clonotypes and omits some of them. The sample lists 130,000 to 150,000 clones, less than 9% seen once, with around 1.5% in the top ten. The sequenced material came from central memory CD4+ T cells from blood. These receptors were collected from a woman in her thirties in good health. The CDR3 runs from the conserved cysteine through the conserved F or W. D genes are given only for firm matches. The size entry is marked missing in some rows and otherwise reads once, few, many or a size class.

TRBJ1-5 | TRBD1 | NA | TRBV6-1 | 16 | TGTGCCAGCAGTGGACCTGGACAGGGGGCGAATCAGCCCCAGCATTTT | CASSGPGQGANQPQHF
TRBJ1-4 | NA | NA | TRBV10-3 | 13 | TGTGCCATGGCCCCGGGGGAAGGGCTAAAACTGTTTTTT | CAMAPGEGLKLFF
TRBJ2-5 | NA | few | TRBV29-1 | 13 | TGCAGCGTTCCCTCTCAGTTCCAAGAGACCCAGTACTTC | CSVPSQFQETQYF
TRBJ2-7 | NA | NA | TRBV28 | 14 | TGTGCCAGCTTGGGTGGGGCCTCAGCGGGCGAGCAGTACTTC | CASLGGASAGEQYF
TRBJ2-6 | NA | NA | TRBV28 | 14 | TGTGCCAGCAGTAAGAGCTCTGGGGCCAACGTCCTGACTTTC | CASSKSSGANVLTF
TRBJ1-5 | NA | few | TRBV19 | 16 | TGTGCCAGTAATTCCGACAGAGGCTATAGCAATCAGCCCCAGCATTTT | CASNSDRGYSNQPQHF
TRBJ1-2 | NA | NA | TRBV28 | 13 | TGTGCCAGCAGAAGAACAGGGACCCATGGCTACACCTTC | CASRRTGTHGYTF
TRBJ1-5 | NA | NA | TRBV30 | 14 | TGTGCCTGGAGTCCGGGAAGGAGCAATCAGCCCCAGCATTTT | CAWSPGRSNQPQHF
TRBJ2-4 | NA | few | TRBV20-1 | 11 | TGCAGTGGCCCGAGTCGGGACATTCAGTACTTC | CSGPSRDIQYF
TRBJ1-5 | TRBD1 | few | TRBV5-1 | 15 | TGCGCCAGCAGCTTGGGGGGACAGACCAATCAGCCCCAGCATTTT | CASSLGGQTNQPQHF
TRBJ2-3 | TRBD2 | few | TRBV7-2 | 16 | TGTGCCAGCAGCTTACGTGCGGGAGGCGGCACAGATACGCAGTATTTT | CASSLRAGGGTDTQYF
TRBJ2-2 | NA | many | TRBV14 | 11 | TGTGCCAGCAGCCGCGTCGGGGAGCTGTTTTTT | CASSRVGELFF
TRBJ1-1 | TRBD1 | NA | TRBV7-9 | 15 | TGTGCCAGCAGCCGGACAGGGGGCGCGAACACTGAAGCTTTCTTT | CASSRTGGANTEAFF
TRBJ2-1 | NA | NA | TRBV7-9 | 15 | TGTGCCAGCAGCTTCAGGGTAGCGGCTTACAATGAGCAGTTCTTC | CASSFRVAAYNEQFF
TRBJ2-3 | TRBD1 | NA | TRBV18 | 16 | TGTGCCAGCTCACCACAGCCGGGACAGGGAACAGATACGCAGTATTTT | CASSPQPGQGTDTQYF
TRBJ2-5 | TRBD2 | few | TRBV4-3 | 16 | TGCGCCAGCAGCCAAGATCTACTAGCGGGAGGGTACGTCCAGTACTTC | CASSQDLLAGGYVQYF
TRBJ2-7 | TRBD1 | few | TRBV4-3 | 19 | TGCGCCAGCAGCCAAGAGGGCACTGGCTGGGGACAGAATCCCTACGAGCAGTACTTC | CASSQEGTGWGQNPYEQYF
TRBJ1-3 | NA | NA | TRBV30 | 13 | TGTGCCTGGGACACAGGATCTGGAAACACCATATATTTT | CAWDTGSGNTIYF
TRBJ1-2 | NA | few | TRBV11-2 | 15 | TGTGCCAGCAGCCCCCGGGACTCCGTGGGGTATGGCTACACCTTC | CASSPRDSVGYGYTF
TRBJ2-2 | TRBD1 | NA | TRBV27 | 14 | TGTGCCACCATCGACAGGGGGAACACCGGGGAGCTGTTTTTT | CATIDRGNTGELFF
TRBJ1-4 | NA | few | TRBV18 | 13 | TGTGCCAGCTCATCCCGGGGGAATGAAAAACTGTTTTTT | CASSSRGNEKLFF
TRBJ2-1 | NA | NA | TRBV7-2 | 17 | TGTGCCAGCAGCTCACCTAATCGGAGGGTTACCTACAATGAGCAGTTCTTC | CASSSPNRRVTYNEQFF
TRBJ1-3 | NA | NA | TRBV5-6 | 15 | TGTGCCAGCAGCTTGGCACCGGGTAATGGAAACACCATATATTTT | CASSLAPGNGNTIYF
TRBJ2-7 | NA | few | TRBV6-5 | 13 | TGTGCCAGCATGAGGACAGGGACTAACGAGCAGTACTTC | CASMRTGTNEQYF
TRBJ2-7 | NA | NA | TRBV10-3 | 12 | TGTGCCGCCGAGGGTGGGGGCCATGAGCAGTACTTC | CAAEGGGHEQYF
TRBJ1-1 | TRBD1 | few | TRBV4-1 | 14 | TGCGCCAGCAGCCAGCAGACAGGGATCACTGAAGCTTTCTTT | CASSQQTGITEAFF
TRBJ2-3 | NA | few | TRBV2 | 16 | TGTGCCAGCAGTACTTACGGCGGGCCTAGCACAGATACGCAGTATTTT | CASSTYGGPSTDTQYF
TRBJ2-3 | NA | NA | TRBV7-2 | 17 | TGTGCCAGCAGCCCCCGGCCCGGGGAGGCCCGGCGGGATACGCAGTATTTT | CASSPRPGEARRDTQYF
TRBJ2-1 | NA | few | TRBV2 | 15 | TGTGCCAGCAGTTCCAGCGGAGCGCGGGGCAATGAGCAGTTCTTC | CASSSSGARGNEQFF
TRBJ2-4 | NA | few | TRBV28 | 16 | TGTGCCAGCAGTTTATTGACTACCGTAGCCAAAAACATTCAGTACTTC | CASSLLTTVAKNIQYF
TRBJ2-3 | TRBD2 | NA | TRBV5-4 | 16 | TGTGCCAGCAGCCAACCTGGACTAGCGGGAACAGATACGCAGTATTTT | CASSQPGLAGTDTQYF